The T cell receptor beta chain described here comes from a study of shared clonotypes between healthy human individuals. This clone was detected once. Its antigen is currently unknown. General study findings and limits: A handful of donors showed sharing of approximately 5% of naive CD4 clonotypes.

Assay used: immunoSEQ multiplex PCR; TCRdb lists only in-frame clones, some missing. Among millions of clones listed, approximately 93% were seen once. This CDR3 contains 13 residues. Trimming shortened V by 5 bases and J by 2 bases, and 12 bases separated the two germline ends. Germline CDR1 and CDR2: SQVTM and ANQGSEA. This TCR came from a man between 18 and 29 years old in good health. Some clones in this sample may be carry-over from other donors' samples. The sequenced sample consisted of naive CD4+ T cells from PBMCs. Subset specified: CD45RA+ positively selected. This chain joins TRBV29-1 and TRBJ2-5, with TRBD1 as a possible D gene (6 bases). DNA for the CDR3: TGCAGCGTTCGCGGACAGACACAAGAGACCCAGTACTTC. This translates into CSVRGQTQETQYF.